Sequencing of this TCR beta chain was carried out in a study of T cells after yellow fever vaccination. This clonotype was picked up a small number of times. Its antigen is currently unknown. Conversion of TCR transcripts into cDNA relied on 5'RACE template switching, which added a universal primer site and UMIs. TCRdb reprocessed the 5' RACE reads with MiXCR, giving one entry per CDR3 protein. The profile shows some 560,000 distinct CDR3 sequences, less than 20% of them singletons. Points from the study as a whole: Post-booster repertoires again held most primary-vaccination clones (approximately 96% CD4, 80% to 90% CD8).

The ends were cut back, 1 base at V and 6 bases at J, with 2 bases in the middle. Germline CDR1 LGHDT, CDR2 YNNKEL (reference sequence). The CDR3 loop spans 11 amino acids. The genes are TRBV3-1 and TRBJ2-3; D is uncertain. The receptor was isolated from a young man who received the YFV17D yellow fever vaccine. The sequences come from PBMCs, collected more than 4 days after the first yellow fever vaccination. In DNA form, the CDR3 reads TGTGCCAGCAGCCAAGTGGATACGCAGTATTTT. Its translation is CASSQVDTQYF.